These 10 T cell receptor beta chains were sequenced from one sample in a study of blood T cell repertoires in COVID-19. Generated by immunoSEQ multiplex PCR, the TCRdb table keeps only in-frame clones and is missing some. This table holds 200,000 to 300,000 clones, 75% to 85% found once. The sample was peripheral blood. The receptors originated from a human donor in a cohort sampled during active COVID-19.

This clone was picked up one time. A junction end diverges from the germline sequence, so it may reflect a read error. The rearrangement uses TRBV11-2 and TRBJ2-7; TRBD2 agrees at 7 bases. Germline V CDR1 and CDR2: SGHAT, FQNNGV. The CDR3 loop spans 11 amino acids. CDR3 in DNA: TGTGCCAGCAGCTCCCCGGGAGGTCGGAACTTC. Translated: CASSSPGGRNF.

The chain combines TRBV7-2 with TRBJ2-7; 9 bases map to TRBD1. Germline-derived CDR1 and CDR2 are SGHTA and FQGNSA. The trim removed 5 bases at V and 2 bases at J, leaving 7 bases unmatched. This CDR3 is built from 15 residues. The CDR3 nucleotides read TGTGCCAGCAGCCCCCGGACAGGGGATCCCTACGAGCAGTACTTC. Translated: CASSPRTGDPYEQYF. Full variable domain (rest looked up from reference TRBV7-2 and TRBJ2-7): GAGVSQSPSNKVTEKGKDVELRCDPISGHTALYWYRQSLGQGLEFLIYFQGNSAPDKSGLPSDRFSAERTGGSVSTLTIQRTQQEDSAVYLCASSPRTGDPYEQYFGPGTRLTVT.

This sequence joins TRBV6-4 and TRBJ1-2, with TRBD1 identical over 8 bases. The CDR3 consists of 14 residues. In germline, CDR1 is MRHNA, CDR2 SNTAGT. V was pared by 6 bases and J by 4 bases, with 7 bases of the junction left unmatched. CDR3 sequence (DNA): TGTGCCAGCAGAAGGACAGGGAGTCTCTATGGCTACACCTTC. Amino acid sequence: CASRRTGSLYGYTF.

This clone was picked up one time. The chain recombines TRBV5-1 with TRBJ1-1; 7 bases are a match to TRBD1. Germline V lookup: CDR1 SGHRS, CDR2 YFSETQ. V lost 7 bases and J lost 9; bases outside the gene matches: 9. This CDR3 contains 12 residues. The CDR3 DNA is TGCGCCAGCCGCCAAGACAGGGAGAAAGCTTTCTTT. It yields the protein CASRQDREKAFF.

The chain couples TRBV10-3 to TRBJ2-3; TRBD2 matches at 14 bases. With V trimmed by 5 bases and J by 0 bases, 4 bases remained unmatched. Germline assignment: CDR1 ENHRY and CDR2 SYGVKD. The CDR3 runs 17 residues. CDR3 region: CAISPRTSGGSTDTQYF. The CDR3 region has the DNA TGTGCCATCAGTCCGCGGACTAGCGGGGGGAGCACAGATACGCAGTATTTT.

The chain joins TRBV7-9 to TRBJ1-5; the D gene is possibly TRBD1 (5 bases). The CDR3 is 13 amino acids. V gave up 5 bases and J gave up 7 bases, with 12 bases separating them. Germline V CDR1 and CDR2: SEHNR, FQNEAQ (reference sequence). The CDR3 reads CASSKVGVQPQHF. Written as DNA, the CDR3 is TGTGCCAGCAGCAAAGTAGGGGTCCAGCCCCAGCATTTT.

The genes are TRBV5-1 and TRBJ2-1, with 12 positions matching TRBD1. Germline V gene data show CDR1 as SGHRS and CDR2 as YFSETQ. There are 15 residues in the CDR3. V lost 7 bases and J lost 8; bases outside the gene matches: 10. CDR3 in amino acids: CASRKQGQGADEQFF. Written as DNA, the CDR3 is TGCGCCAGCCGCAAGCAGGGACAGGGGGCAGATGAGCAGTTCTTC.

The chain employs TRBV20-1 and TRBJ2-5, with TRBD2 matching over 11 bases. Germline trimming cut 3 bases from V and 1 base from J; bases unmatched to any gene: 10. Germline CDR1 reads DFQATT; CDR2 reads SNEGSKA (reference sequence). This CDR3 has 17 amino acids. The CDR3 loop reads CSASKLAGGLLQETQYF. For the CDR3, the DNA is TGCAGTGCTAGTAAGCTAGCGGGAGGCCTTCTCCAAGAGACCCAGTACTTC.

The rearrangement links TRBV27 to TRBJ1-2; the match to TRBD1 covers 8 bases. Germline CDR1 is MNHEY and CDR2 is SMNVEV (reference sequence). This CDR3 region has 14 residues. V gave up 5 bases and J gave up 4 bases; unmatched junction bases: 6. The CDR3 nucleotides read TGTGCCAGCAGTCCCGACAGGGGTGGCTATGGCTACACCTTC. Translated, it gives CASSPDRGGYGYTF.

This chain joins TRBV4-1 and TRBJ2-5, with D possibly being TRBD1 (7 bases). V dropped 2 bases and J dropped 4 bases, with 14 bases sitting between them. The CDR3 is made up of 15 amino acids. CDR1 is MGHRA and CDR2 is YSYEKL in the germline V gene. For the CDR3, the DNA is TGCGCCAGCAGCCAACAACAGGGGAGGAGAGAGACCCAGTACTTC. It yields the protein CASSQQQGRRETQYF.